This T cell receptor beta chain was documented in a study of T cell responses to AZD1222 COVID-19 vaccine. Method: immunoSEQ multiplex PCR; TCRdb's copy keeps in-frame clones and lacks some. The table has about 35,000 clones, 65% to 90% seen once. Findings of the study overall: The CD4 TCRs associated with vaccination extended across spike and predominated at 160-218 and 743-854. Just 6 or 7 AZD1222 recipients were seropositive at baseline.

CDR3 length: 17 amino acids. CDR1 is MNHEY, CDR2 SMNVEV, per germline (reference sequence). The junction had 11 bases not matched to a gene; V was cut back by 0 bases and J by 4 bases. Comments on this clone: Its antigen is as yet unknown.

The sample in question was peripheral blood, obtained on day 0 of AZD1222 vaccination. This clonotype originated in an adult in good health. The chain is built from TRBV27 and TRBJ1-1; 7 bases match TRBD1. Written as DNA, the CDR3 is TGTGCCAGCAGTTTATCCCGGGGACAGAGGTTGGCCACTGAAGCTTTCTTT. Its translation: CASSLSRGQRLATEAFF.